This T cell receptor (beta chain) came from a study of metastatic and nonmetastatic thyroid tumors. Germline loops: CDR1 MGHRA, CDR2 YSYEKL. This CDR3 contains 16 residues. Trimming pared 4 bases from V and 3 bases from J, leaving 17 bases between. Treatment of any kind had been given to no patient before thyroid surgery. From the PCR reads, TCRdb re-called clones with MiXCR. The data contain 4,000 to 6,000 clones, roughly 29% of them singletons. In this sample, this clone is medium-sized. The gene calls are TRBV4-1 and TRBJ2-3, with D perhaps TRBD1 or TRBD2 (6 bases each). This sequence was found in a female donor with papillary thyroid cancer or a benign thyroid nodule (not recorded which). Some clones in this sample may be carry-over from other donors' samples. Sequenced sample: adjacent normal tissue. For the CDR3, the DNA is TGCGCCAGCAGCCCGACCCTGGGGGCGGGAACAGATACGCAGTATTTT. Amino acids: CASSPTLGAGTDTQYF.